Included here is one T cell receptor beta chain sequence, with context. Per the germline V gene, CDR1 is ENHRY and CDR2 is SYGVKD. The CDR3 spans 11 residues. The V segment lost 9 bases and the J segment 6 bases; nucleotides outside the gene matches: 4. This record belongs to a study of blood T cell repertoires in COVID-19. Whole-study context: Collection of acute and convalescent COVID-19 samples took place in the United States, Italy and Spain. PBMCs, B-cell-depleted T cells, or T cells were the source of the cDNA or gDNA that made up the material.

As originally analysed: Nucleated cell number was recorded as an estimate derived from reference gene primer amplification. The table came from immunoSEQ multiplex PCR; TCRdb's copy has only in-frame clones and leaves some out. For V, J and clone size, that table is used; D and trimming come from the DNA. The sample carries under 70,000 clones, 70% to 75% recorded once. This chain links TRBV10-3 with TRBJ1-1; TRBD1 matches 7 bases. The sequence was collected from a woman in her seventies with acute or convalescent COVID-19. Sequenced material: peripheral blood. The CDR3 nucleotides read TGTGCCATTCGACAGGGCGCTGAAGCTTTCTTT. Protein product: CAIRQGAEAFF.